This T cell receptor (beta chain) emerged from a study of post-analysis software for immune sequencing data. General observations from the study: Patients had higher frequencies than controls of five or six TRBV segments, including TRBV5-6, TRBV5-1 and TRBV20-1.

Researchers reported that TCR beta cDNA libraries carried unique molecular identifiers. TCRdb analysed the PCR reads with MiXCR anew, one entry per CDR3 protein. The table includes around 400,000 distinct CDR3 sequences, approximately 33% detected once. Germline-derived CDR1 and CDR2 are MDHEN and SYDVKM. There are 14 residues in the CDR3. Trimming cost V 5 bases and J 6 bases; bases outside gene matches: 5. This clonotype came up a few times. The target antigen is unknown. Sequencing was performed on blood. The receptor comes from a girl aged 5 to 17 with multiple sclerosis. The chain has TRBV28 and TRBJ1-5, with TRBD1 identical over 9 bases. The CDR3, as DNA: TGTGCCAGCAGTCGGGACAGGGATCGTCAGCCCCAGCATTTT. This sequence encodes CASSRDRDRQPQHF.